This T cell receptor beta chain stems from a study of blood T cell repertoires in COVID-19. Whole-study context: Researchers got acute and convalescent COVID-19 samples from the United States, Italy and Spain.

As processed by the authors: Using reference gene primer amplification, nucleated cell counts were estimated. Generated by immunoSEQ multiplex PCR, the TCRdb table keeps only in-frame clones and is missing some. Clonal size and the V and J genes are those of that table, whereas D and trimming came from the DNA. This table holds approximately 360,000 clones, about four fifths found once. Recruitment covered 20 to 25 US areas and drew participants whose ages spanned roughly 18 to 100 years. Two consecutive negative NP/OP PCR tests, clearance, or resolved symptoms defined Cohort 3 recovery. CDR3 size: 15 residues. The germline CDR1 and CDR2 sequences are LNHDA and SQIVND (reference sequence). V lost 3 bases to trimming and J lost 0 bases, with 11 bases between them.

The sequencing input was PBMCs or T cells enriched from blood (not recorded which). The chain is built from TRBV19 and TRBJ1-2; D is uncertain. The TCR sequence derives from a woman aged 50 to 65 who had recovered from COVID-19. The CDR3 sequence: CASSIPTLPNYGYTF. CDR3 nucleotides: TGTGCCAGTAGTATCCCGACACTTCCTAACTATGGCTACACCTTC.